This TCR beta chain was sequenced during a study of PD-L1 blockade in urothelial cancer. Study context: Male patients with bladder-origin urothelial cancer numbered twenty-five of 29. As for prior chemotherapy regimens, patients had received 0 to 3. Once treatment had started, blood was analyzed at 3 weeks (second dose) and again at 6 weeks.

Only one count was recorded for this clone. The time point denotes: pretreatment peripheral blood. TCR analog templates of synthetic origin were spiked into each PCR. Repertoires were generated with immunoSEQ multiplex PCR, while TCRdb's copy carries only in-frame clones and drops some. The sample has under 70,000 clones, roughly four fifths seen once. The CDR3 has 15 residues. J was trimmed by 3 bases and V by 4 bases; bases with no gene match: 7. The germline gives CDR1 LGHNA, CDR2 YNFKEQ. The specimen was PBMCs, collected around atezolizumab (anti-PD-L1) treatment. The TCR originated in a man in his 70s with urothelial cancer. The chain links TRBV4-2 to TRBJ1-1; 8 positions match TRBD1. The CDR3 DNA reads as TGTGCCAGCAGCCCGGGGACAGGCGAGGACACTGAAGCTTTCTTT. This gives the protein CASSPGTGEDTEAFF.